This T cell receptor beta chain was sequenced in a study of blood T cells in healthy people across ages. Sample-barcoded 5' priming and a J-beta primer mix drove a second PCR of roughly 6 to 12 cycles. TCRdb ran MiXCR on the 5' RACE reads and lists one entry per CDR3 protein. The table shows some 790,000 distinct CDR3 sequences, with less than 35% occurring only once. Caucasian individuals from Russia who were healthy and aged about 6 to 95 acted as donors. The CDR3 length is 13 residues. V was clipped by 3 bases and J by 9 bases, with 15 bases between them. Germline CDR1 reads SQVTM; CDR2 reads ANQGSEA. Study results and caveats: Compared with aged donors, long-lived donors showed fewer expanded clones, suggesting selection.

This clonotype showed up just a few times. Its matching antigen is unknown. Sequencing was done on a sample of blood. The clonotype originates from a woman of 80 years or more in good health. The chain combines TRBV29-1 with TRBJ2-1, with a possible D match to TRBD1 (5 bases). The CDR3: CSVEPSWGAEQFF. Here the CDR3 DNA reads TGCAGCGTTGAGCCGTCGTGGGGCGCTGAGCAGTTCTTC.